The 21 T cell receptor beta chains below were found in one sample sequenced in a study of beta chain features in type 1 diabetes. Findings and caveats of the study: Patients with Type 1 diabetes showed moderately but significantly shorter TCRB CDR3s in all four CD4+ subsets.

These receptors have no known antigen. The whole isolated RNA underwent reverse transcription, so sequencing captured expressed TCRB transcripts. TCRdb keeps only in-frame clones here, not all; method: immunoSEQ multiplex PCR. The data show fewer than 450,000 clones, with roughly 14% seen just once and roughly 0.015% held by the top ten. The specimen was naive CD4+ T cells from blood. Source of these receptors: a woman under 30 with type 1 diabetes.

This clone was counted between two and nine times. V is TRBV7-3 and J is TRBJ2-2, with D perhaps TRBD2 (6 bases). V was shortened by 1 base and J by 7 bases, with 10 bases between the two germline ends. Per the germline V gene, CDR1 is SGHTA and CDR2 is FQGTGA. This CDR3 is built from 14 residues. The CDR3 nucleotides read TGTGCCAGCAGCTTAAACTGGCGGGACGGGGAGCTGTTTTTT. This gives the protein CASSLNWRDGELFF.

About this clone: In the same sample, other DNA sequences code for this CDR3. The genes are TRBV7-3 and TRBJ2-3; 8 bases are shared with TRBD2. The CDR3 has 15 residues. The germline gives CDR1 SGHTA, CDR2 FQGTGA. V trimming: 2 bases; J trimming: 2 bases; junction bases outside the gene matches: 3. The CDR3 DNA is TGTGCCAGCAGCTTACTAGCGGGCCCCACAGATACGCAGTATTTT. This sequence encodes CASSLLAGPTDTQYF.

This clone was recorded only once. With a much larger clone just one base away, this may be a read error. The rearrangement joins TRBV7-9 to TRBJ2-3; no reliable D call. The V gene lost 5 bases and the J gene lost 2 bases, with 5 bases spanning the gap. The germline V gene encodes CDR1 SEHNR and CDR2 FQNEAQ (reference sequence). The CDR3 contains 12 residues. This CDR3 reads CASSPHTDTQYF. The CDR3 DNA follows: TGTGCCAGCAGCCCCCACACAGATACGCAGTATTTT.

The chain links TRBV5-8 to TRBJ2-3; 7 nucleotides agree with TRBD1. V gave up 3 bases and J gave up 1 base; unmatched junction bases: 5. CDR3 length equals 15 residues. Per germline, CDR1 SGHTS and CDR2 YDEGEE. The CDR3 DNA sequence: TGTGCCAGCAGCTCCGGGACAGTCGGCACAGATACGCAGTATTTT. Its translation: CASSSGTVGTDTQYF.

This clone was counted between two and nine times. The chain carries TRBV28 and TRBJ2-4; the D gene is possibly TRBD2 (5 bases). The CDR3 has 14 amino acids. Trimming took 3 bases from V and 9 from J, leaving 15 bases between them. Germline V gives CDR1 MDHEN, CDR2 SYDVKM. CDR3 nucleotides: TGTGCCAGCAGTTTGGCGCCTAGCCGGGGCATTCAGTACTTC. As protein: CASSLAPSRGIQYF.

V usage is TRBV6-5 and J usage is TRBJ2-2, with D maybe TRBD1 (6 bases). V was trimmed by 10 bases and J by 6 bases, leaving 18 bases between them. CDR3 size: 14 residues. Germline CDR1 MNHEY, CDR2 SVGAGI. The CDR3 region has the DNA TGTGCCACGGAACAGGGTTTCATGGCCGGGGAGCTGTTTTTT. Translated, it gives CATEQGFMAGELFF.

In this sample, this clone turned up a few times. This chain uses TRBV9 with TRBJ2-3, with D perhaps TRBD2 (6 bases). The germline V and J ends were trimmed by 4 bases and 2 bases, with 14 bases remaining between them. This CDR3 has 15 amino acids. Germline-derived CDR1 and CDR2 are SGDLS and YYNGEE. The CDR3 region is CASSLRVADTDTQYF. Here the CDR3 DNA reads TGTGCCAGCAGCCTCAGGGTAGCGGACACAGATACGCAGTATTTT. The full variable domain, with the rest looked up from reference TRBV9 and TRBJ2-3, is DSGVTQTPKHLITATGQRVTLRCSPRSGDLSVYWYQQSLDQGLQFLIQYYNGEERAKGNILERFSAQQFPDLHSELNLSSLELGDSALYFCASSLRVADTDTQYFGPGTRLTVL.

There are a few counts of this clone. CDR3 region: CAIRKTSAETDTQYF. The DNA of the CDR3 is TGTGCCATCAGAAAGACTAGCGCCGAAACAGATACGCAGTATTTT. V usage is TRBV10-3 and J usage is TRBJ2-3; 8 nucleotides agree with TRBD2. CDR1 and CDR2 from the germline V gene are ENHRY and SYGVKD. After removal of 6 bases from V and 3 bases from J, the junction contained 8 bases not matched to a gene. The CDR3 covers 15 residues.

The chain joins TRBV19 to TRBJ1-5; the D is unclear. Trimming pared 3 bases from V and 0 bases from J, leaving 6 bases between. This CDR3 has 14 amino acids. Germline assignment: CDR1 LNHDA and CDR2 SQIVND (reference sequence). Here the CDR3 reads CASSISHSNQPQHF. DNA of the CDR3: TGTGCCAGTAGTATTTCCCATAGCAATCAGCCCCAGCATTTT.

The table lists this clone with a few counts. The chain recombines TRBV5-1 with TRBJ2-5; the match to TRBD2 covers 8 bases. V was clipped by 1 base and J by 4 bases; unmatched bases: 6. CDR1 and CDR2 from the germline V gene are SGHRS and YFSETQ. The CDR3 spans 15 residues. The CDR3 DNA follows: TGCGCCAGCAGCTTGTTGGTAGCGGGAACAGAGACCCAGTACTTC. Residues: CASSLLVAGTETQYF.

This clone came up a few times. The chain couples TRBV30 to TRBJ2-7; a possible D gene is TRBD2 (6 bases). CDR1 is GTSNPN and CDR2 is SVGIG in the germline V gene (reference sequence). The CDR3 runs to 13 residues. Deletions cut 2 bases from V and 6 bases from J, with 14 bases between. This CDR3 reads CAWSSTAGTEQYV. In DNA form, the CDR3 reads TGTGCCTGGAGTTCGACGGCGGGAACCGAGCAGTACGTC.

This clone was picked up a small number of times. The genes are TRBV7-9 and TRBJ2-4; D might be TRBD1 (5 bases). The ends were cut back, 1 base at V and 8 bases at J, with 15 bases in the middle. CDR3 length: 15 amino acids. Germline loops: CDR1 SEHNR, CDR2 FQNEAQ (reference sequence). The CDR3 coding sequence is TGTGCCAGCAGCTTAGATGACAGCCGGGTGGACATTCAGTACTTC. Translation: CASSLDDSRVDIQYF.

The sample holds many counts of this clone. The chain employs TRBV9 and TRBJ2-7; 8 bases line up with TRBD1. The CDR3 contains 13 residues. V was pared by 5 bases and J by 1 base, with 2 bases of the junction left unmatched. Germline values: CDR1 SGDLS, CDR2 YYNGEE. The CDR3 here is CASSRQGSYEQYF. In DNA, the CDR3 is TGTGCCAGCAGTCGACAGGGGTCCTACGAGCAGTACTTC. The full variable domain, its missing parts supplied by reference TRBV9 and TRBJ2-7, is DSGVTQTPKHLITATGQRVTLRCSPRSGDLSVYWYQQSLDQGLQFLIQYYNGEERAKGNILERFSAQQFPDLHSELNLSSLELGDSALYFCASSRQGSYEQYFGPGTRLTVT.

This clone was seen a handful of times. CDR3 DNA sequence: TGTGCCAGCAGCAGGGGGCAGGGACTAGCTGAGAATGAGCAGTTCTTC. It is translated as CASSRGQGLAENEQFF. The gene calls are TRBV7-3 and TRBJ2-1; 9 positions agree with TRBD2. V lost 5 bases to trimming and J lost 7 bases; unmatched junction nucleotides: 12. The length of the CDR3 is 16 residues. The germline CDR1 and CDR2 sequences are SGHTA and FQGTGA.

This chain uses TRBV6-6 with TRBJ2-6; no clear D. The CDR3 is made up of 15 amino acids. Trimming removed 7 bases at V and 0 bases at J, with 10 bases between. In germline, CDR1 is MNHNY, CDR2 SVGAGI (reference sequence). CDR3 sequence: CASMGTYSGANVLTF. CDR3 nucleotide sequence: TGTGCCAGCATGGGCACTTACTCTGGGGCCAACGTCCTGACTTTC.

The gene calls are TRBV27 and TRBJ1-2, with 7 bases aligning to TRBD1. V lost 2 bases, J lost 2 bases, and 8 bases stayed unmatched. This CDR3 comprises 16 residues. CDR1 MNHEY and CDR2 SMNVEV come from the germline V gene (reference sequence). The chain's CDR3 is CASSLNRDSLNYGYTF. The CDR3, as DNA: TGTGCCAGCAGTTTAAATCGGGACAGCCTAAACTATGGCTACACCTTC.

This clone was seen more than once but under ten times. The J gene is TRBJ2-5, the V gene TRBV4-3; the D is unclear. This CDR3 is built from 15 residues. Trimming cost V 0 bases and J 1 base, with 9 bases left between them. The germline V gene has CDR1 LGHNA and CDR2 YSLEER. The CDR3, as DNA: TGCGCCAGCAGCCAAGATCTGTCCAGCCAAGAGACCCAGTACTTC. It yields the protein CASSQDLSSQETQYF.

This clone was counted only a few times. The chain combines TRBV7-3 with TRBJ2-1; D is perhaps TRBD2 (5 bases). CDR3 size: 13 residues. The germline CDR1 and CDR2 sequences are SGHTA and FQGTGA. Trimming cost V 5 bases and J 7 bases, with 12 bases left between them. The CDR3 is CASSRGVHNEQFF. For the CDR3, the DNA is TGTGCCAGCAGCCGGGGTGTACATAATGAGCAGTTCTTC.

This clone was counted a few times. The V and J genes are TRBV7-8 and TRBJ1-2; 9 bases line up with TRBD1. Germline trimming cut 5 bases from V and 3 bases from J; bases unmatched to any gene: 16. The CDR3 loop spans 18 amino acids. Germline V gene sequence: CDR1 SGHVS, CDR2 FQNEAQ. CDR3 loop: CASSPGRQGVKRDYGYTF. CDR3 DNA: TGTGCCAGCAGCCCTGGACGACAGGGGGTAAAAAGAGACTATGGCTACACCTTC.

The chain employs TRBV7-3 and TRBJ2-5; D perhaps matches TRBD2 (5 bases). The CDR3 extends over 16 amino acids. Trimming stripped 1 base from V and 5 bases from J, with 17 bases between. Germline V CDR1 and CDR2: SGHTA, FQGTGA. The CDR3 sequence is CASSLNGGSTAETQYF. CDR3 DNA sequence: TGTGCCAGCAGCTTAAATGGCGGGTCTACTGCGGAGACCCAGTACTTC.

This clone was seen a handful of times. Here the CDR3 DNA reads TGCGCCAGCAGCCGCACACCGGGAGACCCCTACGAGCAGTACTTC. Translated, it gives CASSRTPGDPYEQYF. This chain links TRBV5-1 with TRBJ2-7, with a weak D call TRBD2 (6 bases). Germline CDR1 SGHRS, CDR2 YFSETQ. The V and J ends lost 4 bases and 2 bases respectively, with 16 bases between them. The CDR3 length is 15 residues.